These 29 T cell receptor beta chains came from one sample sequenced in a study of cytomegalovirus exposure and HLA in healthy donors. PCR used 60 Vbeta primers and 13 Jbeta primers. This table comes from immunoSEQ multiplex PCR, and its TCRdb copy is limited to in-frame clones, with some not included. The data contain 100,000 to 150,000 clones, over 70% of them singletons. Sequenced: PBMCs. These receptors originate from a middle-aged woman in good health and CMV-seronegative.

This chain uses TRBV11-3 with TRBJ1-1, with D possibly matching TRBD1 (5 bases). Looked up from germline, CDR1 is SGHNT and CDR2 is YENEEA. The CDR3 contains 14 residues. With 5 bases removed from V and 1 base from J, the gap between germline ends came to 11 bases. This chain's CDR3 is CASSADRGNTEAFF. CDR3 nucleotide sequence: TGTGCCAGCAGCGCTGACAGAGGGAACACTGAAGCTTTCTTT.

The rearrangement uses TRBV6-1 and TRBJ1-6; D is undetermined. Deletions cut 0 bases from V and 10 bases from J, with 16 bases between. This CDR3 region has 16 residues. Germline-derived CDR1 and CDR2 are MNHNS and SASEGT. The CDR3 region has the DNA TGTGCCAGCAGTGAAGCTGTCGGGGTGCTAAGGTCACCCCTCCACTTT. The encoded protein is CASSEAVGVLRSPLHF.

This clone was picked up a small number of times. This chain connects TRBV5-1 to TRBJ2-5, with TRBD2 matching over 8 bases. V shed 0 bases and J 7 bases; nucleotides not matched to a gene: 11. This CDR3 has 16 residues. The germline V gene encodes CDR1 SGHRS and CDR2 YFSETQ. The chain's CDR3 is CASSLADSGVPRTQYF. Here the CDR3 DNA reads TGCGCCAGCAGCTTGGCCGATAGCGGGGTCCCCAGGACCCAGTACTTC.

The chain recombines TRBV5-1 with TRBJ2-7; TRBD2 aligns across 7 bases. V lost 0 bases and J lost 3; bases outside the gene matches: 6. The CDR3 loop spans 15 amino acids. CDR1 and CDR2 from the germline V gene are SGHRS and YFSETQ. Here the CDR3 DNA reads TGCGCCAGCAGCTTGGCAACTTGGGGGGGCTACGAGCAGTACTTC. Encoded protein: CASSLATWGGYEQYF.

J is TRBJ2-7 and V is TRBV19; 7 bases are shared with TRBD2. V was pared by 5 bases and J by 6 bases, with 7 bases of the junction left unmatched. This CDR3 contains 13 residues. The V gene's germline CDR1 is LNHDA and CDR2 SQIVND (reference sequence). The CDR3 DNA reads as TGTGCCAGTAGTCTCACATCTAGCGGCGAGCAGTACTTC. Protein sequence: CASSLTSSGEQYF.

The CDR3 DNA sequence: TGTGCCAGGCCCGGGACAGCTAAAAACATTCAGTACTTC. This translates into CARPGTAKNIQYF. The chain joins TRBV9 to TRBJ2-4; 7 bases agree with TRBD1. CDR1 and CDR2 (germline): SGDLS, YYNGEE. With 8 bases clipped from V and 4 bases from J, the junction kept 6 bases outside the gene matches. The CDR3 contains 13 residues.

DNA of the CDR3: TGTGCCAGCAGTGAAGGGAGGGCGGGACTTTACAATGAGCAGTTCTTC. It translates to CASSEGRAGLYNEQFF. The V call is TRBV25-1, the J call TRBJ2-1, with TRBD2 identical over 7 bases. The germline gives CDR1 MGHDK, CDR2 SYGVNS. Germline trimming cut 2 bases from V and 4 bases from J; bases unmatched to any gene: 8. The CDR3 totals 16 residues.

The chain recombines TRBV7-8 with TRBJ2-7; D might be TRBD1 (6 bases). The V and J ends lost 3 bases and 0 bases respectively, with 9 bases between them. This CDR3 region has 14 residues. CDR1 SGHVS and CDR2 FQNEAQ come from the germline V gene. CDR3: CASSLDRFSYEQYF. Written as DNA, the CDR3 is TGTGCCAGCAGCTTGGACAGATTCTCCTACGAGCAGTACTTC.

This clone appeared a single time. The rearrangement uses TRBV5-6 and TRBJ2-5; 9 nucleotides agree with TRBD2. The V segment lost 1 base and the J segment 0 bases; nucleotides outside the gene matches: 10. Germline loops: CDR1 SGHDT, CDR2 YYEEEE. The CDR3 is 18 amino acids. CDR3 amino acids: CASSLSGLAGAYQETQYF. CDR3 coding DNA: TGTGCCAGCAGCTTGTCGGGTTTAGCGGGGGCGTACCAAGAGACCCAGTACTTC. The whole variable domain, filled in from reference TRBV5-6 and TRBJ2-5, reads DAGVTQSPTHLIKTRGQQVTLRCSPKSGHDTVSWYQQALGQGPQFIFQYYEEEERQRGNFPDRFSGHQFPNYSSELNVNALLLGDSALYLCASSLSGLAGAYQETQYFGPGTRLLVL.

Ten or more counts support this clone. The chain links TRBV9 to TRBJ2-1; TRBD1 aligns across 7 bases. Trimming took 0 bases from V and 8 from J; bases not matched to a gene: 5. Germline V gives CDR1 SGDLS, CDR2 YYNGEE. CDR3 length: 14 amino acids. Here the CDR3 DNA reads TGTGCCAGCAGCGTAGCTTACAGGGGAGATGAGCAGTTCTTC. Translating it yields CASSVAYRGDEQFF.

This clone came up a few times. The V call is TRBV15, the J call TRBJ2-2, with TRBD1 matching over 7 bases. V was clipped by 7 bases and J by 0 bases; unmatched bases: 5. The germline V gene encodes CDR1 LNHNV and CDR2 YYDKDF (reference sequence). This CDR3 has 15 residues. In DNA, the CDR3 is TGTGCCACCAACCCGGGACAGCCGAACACCGGGGAGCTGTTTTTT. Translation gives CATNPGQPNTGELFF.

The rearrangement links TRBV6-6 to TRBJ1-1; D gene unclear. CDR1 is MNHNY and CDR2 is SVGAGI in the germline V gene (reference sequence). V was shortened by 4 bases and J by 0 bases, with 6 bases between the two germline ends. This CDR3 is built from 13 residues. CDR3 sequence reads: CASSSDMNTEAFF. CDR3 nucleotides: TGTGCCAGCAGTTCCGACATGAACACTGAAGCTTTCTTT.

This chain connects TRBV19 to TRBJ2-5; TRBD1 agrees at 10 bases. The V segment lost 5 bases and the J segment 2 bases; nucleotides outside the gene matches: 14. CDR1 and CDR2 (germline): LNHDA, SQIVND (reference sequence). The CDR3 consists of 18 residues. The CDR3 DNA reads as TGTGCCAGTAGTTCCCTTCGGGGGGGGACAGGGGTGCAAGAGACCCAGTACTTC. Translating gives CASSSLRGGTGVQETQYF. Combining the CDR3 with reference TRBV19 and TRBJ2-5 gives the whole variable domain DGGITQSPKYLFRKEGQNVTLSCEQNLNHDAMYWYRQDPGQGLRLIYYSQIVNDFQKGDIAEGYSVSREKKESFPLTVTSAQKNPTAFYLCASSSLRGGTGVQETQYFGPGTRLLVL.

The V and J genes are TRBV11-1 and TRBJ2-3, with 10 bases that match TRBD2. CDR3 length: 14 amino acids. Trimming at V came to 7 bases and at J to 2 bases, leaving 3 bases not matched to a gene. In germline, CDR1 is SGHAT, CDR2 FQDESV (reference sequence). The CDR3 spells CASTLAGATDTQYF. DNA of the CDR3: TGTGCCAGCACCCTAGCGGGAGCCACAGATACGCAGTATTTT.

V and J are TRBV2 and TRBJ2-3, with 8 nucleotides matching TRBD2. Trimming at V came to 6 bases and at J to 0 bases, leaving 14 bases not matched to a gene. The V gene's germline CDR1 is SNHLY and CDR2 FYNNEI. The CDR3 has 18 amino acids. The DNA of the CDR3 is TGTGCCAGCAGACCCCCGGGGGCGGGGGGTGTTAGCACAGATACGCAGTATTTT. Translated: CASRPPGAGGVSTDTQYF.

Turning to this clone: At one boundary the junction diverges from the germline segment, which might be a read error. J is TRBJ1-5 and V is TRBV27, with 9 bases lining up with TRBD1. This CDR3 contains 16 residues. The V gene's germline CDR1 is MNHEY and CDR2 SMNVEV (reference sequence). CDR3 loop: CASKKGAGQGNRPQHF. CDR3 nucleotide sequence: TGTGCCAGCAAGAAGGGAGCGGGACAGGGCAATCGGCCCCAGCATTTT.

The gene calls are TRBV7-3 and TRBJ2-3, with 7 bases matching TRBD2. V lost 5 bases to trimming and J lost 0 bases; unmatched junction nucleotides: 5. The CDR3 has 15 residues. Looked up from germline, CDR1 is SGHTA and CDR2 is FQGTGA. This CDR3 is CASSVKRGSTDTQYF. In DNA form, the CDR3 reads TGTGCCAGCAGCGTGAAGCGGGGTAGCACAGATACGCAGTATTTT.

The chain links TRBV18 to TRBJ2-7; TRBD1 aligns across 7 bases. The CDR3 has 12 residues. Germline V gives CDR1 KGHSH, CDR2 LQKENI. Trimming at V came to 5 bases and at J to 4 bases, leaving 2 bases not matched to a gene. In nucleotides, the CDR3 is TGTGCCAGCTCAACAGGGGCATACGAGCAGTACTTC. Encoded protein: CASSTGAYEQYF.

The chain has TRBV25-1 and TRBJ2-5; D perhaps matches TRBD2 (6 bases). CDR1 MGHDK and CDR2 SYGVNS come from the germline V gene. CDR3 size: 14 residues. The V and J ends lost 4 bases and 4 bases respectively, with 13 bases between them. The CDR3 protein is CASSATEGLETQYF. The CDR3 nucleotides read TGTGCCAGCAGTGCCACGGAGGGGTTAGAGACCCAGTACTTC.

The chain couples TRBV7-2 to TRBJ2-7, with 8 bases aligning to TRBD1. In germline, CDR1 is SGHTA, CDR2 FQGNSA. The V gene end was trimmed by 1 base and the J gene end by 0 bases; junction bases not matched to a gene: 8. The CDR3 length is 17 residues. CDR3 bases: TGTGCCAGCAGCTTAGGGTACGGGGACAGGAGCTCCTACGAGCAGTACTTC. Protein product: CASSLGYGDRSSYEQYF. Filled out from reference TRBV7-2 and TRBJ2-7, the complete variable domain reads GAGVSQSPSNKVTEKGKDVELRCDPISGHTALYWYRQSLGQGLEFLIYFQGNSAPDKSGLPSDRFSAERTGGSVSTLTIQRTQQEDSAVYLCASSLGYGDRSSYEQYFGPGTRLTVT.

In this sample, this clone turned up a few times. The chain employs TRBV28 and TRBJ1-3; possibly TRBD1 for D (5 bases). Trimming left V 7 bases short and J 4 bases short, with 14 bases between. Per germline, CDR1 MDHEN and CDR2 SYDVKM. The CDR3 has 14 amino acids. Here the CDR3 reads CASTPPGLGNTIYF. CDR3 in DNA: TGTGCCAGCACCCCTCCGGGACTGGGAAACACCATATATTTT.

CDR3 sequence: CASSLSGSSYNEQFF. CDR3 in DNA: TGTGCCAGCAGCCTAAGCGGGAGCTCCTACAATGAGCAGTTCTTC. V usage is TRBV7-9 and J usage is TRBJ2-1, with 8 positions matching TRBD2. Trimming removed 5 bases from V and 0 bases from J; junction bases left unmatched: 3. Germline lookup yields CDR1 SEHNR and CDR2 FQNEAQ (reference sequence). The CDR3 consists of 15 residues. Drawing the rest from reference TRBV7-9 and TRBJ2-1, the complete variable domain is DTGVSQNPRHKITKRGQNVTFRCDPISEHNRLYWYRQTLGQGPEFLTYFQNEAQLEKSRLLSDRFSAERPKGSFSTLEIQRTEQGDSAMYLCASSLSGSSYNEQFFGPGTRLTVL.

This chain joins TRBV28 and TRBJ2-7; maybe TRBD1 (6 bases). Trimming took off 3 bases at V and 0 bases at J, with 15 bases between the two ends. The CDR3 loop spans 16 amino acids. The germline gives CDR1 MDHEN, CDR2 SYDVKM. CDR3 protein: CASSFRDTSSSYEQYF. The CDR3 DNA reads as TGTGCCAGCAGTTTTAGGGACACAAGTTCCTCCTACGAGCAGTACTTC.

This clone was counted a single time. The V gene is TRBV7-9, the J gene TRBJ1-2; D unclear. Germline V CDR1 and CDR2: SEHNR, FQNEAQ (reference sequence). V was trimmed by 5 bases and J by 7 bases, leaving 14 bases between them. The CDR3 is 13 residues long. As DNA, the CDR3 is TGTGCCAGCAGCCCAAACCTCGGTCTTGGCTACACCTTC. This codes for CASSPNLGLGYTF.

The chain joins TRBV10-2 to TRBJ2-3, with a weak D call TRBD2 (6 bases). Trimming removed 3 bases from V and 4 bases from J, with 11 bases in between. This CDR3 is built from 14 residues. Germline lookup yields CDR1 WSHSY and CDR2 SAAADI. CDR3: CASSDGGGADTQYF. CDR3 nucleotides: TGCGCCAGCAGTGACGGCGGCGGGGCAGATACGCAGTATTTT.

This chain connects TRBV27 to TRBJ2-5, with 10 nucleotides matching TRBD2. The J call may be incorrect, as the DNA end agrees better with TRBJ2-7. The CDR3 runs to 19 residues. Germline-derived CDR1 and CDR2 are MNHEY and SMNVEV (reference sequence). The CDR3 coding sequence is TGTGCCAGCAGTTTACAGCCCGGGCTAGCGGGGGCCACCTCCTACGAGCAGTACTTC. It encodes CASSLQPGLAGATSYEQYF.

The chain couples TRBV19 to TRBJ1-6; D perhaps matches TRBD1 (6 bases). The ends were cut back, 7 bases at V and 8 bases at J, with 15 bases in the middle. CDR1 is LNHDA and CDR2 is SQIVND in the germline V gene (reference sequence). The CDR3 totals 14 residues. This CDR3 is CASTRRGGDSPLHF. For the CDR3, the DNA is TGTGCCAGTACCCGCCGAGGGGGGGATTCACCCCTCCACTTT.

This clone appeared a single time. This chain connects TRBV7-2 to TRBJ2-1; D unclear. Germline loops: CDR1 SGHTA, CDR2 FQGNSA. V lost 1 base and J lost 0, with 10 bases in between. The CDR3 is made up of 16 amino acids. CDR3 region: CASSLDSLSSYNEQFF. CDR3 in DNA: TGTGCCAGCAGCTTAGATTCGTTGAGCTCCTACAATGAGCAGTTCTTC. The full variable domain, its missing parts supplied by reference TRBV7-2 and TRBJ2-1, is GAGVSQSPSNKVTEKGKDVELRCDPISGHTALYWYRQSLGQGLEFLIYFQGNSAPDKSGLPSDRFSAERTGGSVSTLTIQRTQQEDSAVYLCASSLDSLSSYNEQFFGPGTRLTVL.

This chain uses TRBV18 with TRBJ2-3, with D perhaps matching TRBD2 (5 bases). Trimming shortened V by 5 bases and J by 4 bases, and 10 bases separated the two germline ends. This CDR3 is built from 13 residues. The germline V gene has CDR1 KGHSH and CDR2 LQKENI. CDR3 region: CASSRLNPDTQYF. CDR3 nucleotides: TGTGCCAGCTCAAGACTAAACCCAGATACGCAGTATTTT.